This T cell receptor (beta chain) originates from a study of a mutant IDH1 vaccine in newly diagnosed glioma. Study-level information: Across weeks 1, 3, 5, 7, 11, 15, 19 and 23, patients received a vaccination each time, eight in all. Radiotherapy alone preceded vaccination by 4-6 weeks; alternatively, vaccination started with temozolomide cycles. Previous care, which was radiotherapy, temozolomide, or both, most often involved both. Study-wide results and limits: Changes in the top peripheral T cell clonotypes seemingly had no bearing on pseudoprogression.

Repertoires were generated with immunoSEQ multiplex PCR, while TCRdb's copy carries only in-frame clones and drops some. Of over 45,000 clones in the sample, 80% to 90% were seen once. Notes on this clone: The antigen is unknown.

The CDR3 spans 14 residues. Germline V gene lookup returns CDR1 ENHRY and CDR2 SYGVKD. The V and J ends lost 3 bases and 1 base respectively, with 7 bases between them. Time point indicated: week 5, during vaccination. Vaccinated patients received 300 ug of mutant IDH1 20-mer peptide per dose, with topical imiquimod. The source was PBMCs, collected from a glioma patient whose treatment included an IDH1 peptide vaccine. The chain couples TRBV10-3 to TRBJ1-3; D remains ambiguous. This TCR was sampled from a woman between 50 and 59 years old with glioma. DNA of the CDR3: TGTGCCATCAGTGAAATAAGATCTGGAAACACCATATATTTT. Protein: CAISEIRSGNTIYF.